These 2 T cell receptor beta chains were sequenced from one sample in a study of CD8 T cells in Susac syndrome. RNA totalling roughly 0.45 to 1 ug underwent reverse transcription with random hexamers. TCRdb fed the immunoSEQ multiplex PCR reads into MiXCR, producing one record per CDR3 protein. The sample lists about 200,000 distinct CDR3 sequences; roughly 90% were seen once. The sequenced sample was CD8+ T cells from PBMCs. These receptors originate from a human donor with multiple sclerosis.

This clonotype was recorded only once. The conserved final phenylalanine or tryptophan is absent from the CDR3, which likely points to a read error. V gene TRBV3-1 combines with J gene TRBJ2-5, with 8 bases lining up with TRBD1. The CDR3 loop spans 15 amino acids. The trim removed 1 base at V and 5 bases at J, leaving 6 bases unmatched. The germline V gene encodes CDR1 LGHDT and CDR2 YNNKEL (reference sequence). CDR3 region: CASSQAGGGGETQYL. In DNA form, the CDR3 reads TGTGCCAGCAGCCAAGCAGGGGGCGGCGGGGAGACCCAGTACCTC.

The chain joins TRBV30 to TRBJ2-7, with 9 bases fitting TRBD2. V was clipped by 3 bases and J by 5 bases; unmatched bases: 5. The germline gives CDR1 GTSNPN, CDR2 SVGIG (reference sequence). This CDR3 comprises 13 residues. The CDR3 DNA follows: TGTGCCTGGAGGGGCGCTAGCGGGAACGAGCAGTACTTC. Translation: CAWRGASGNEQYF.